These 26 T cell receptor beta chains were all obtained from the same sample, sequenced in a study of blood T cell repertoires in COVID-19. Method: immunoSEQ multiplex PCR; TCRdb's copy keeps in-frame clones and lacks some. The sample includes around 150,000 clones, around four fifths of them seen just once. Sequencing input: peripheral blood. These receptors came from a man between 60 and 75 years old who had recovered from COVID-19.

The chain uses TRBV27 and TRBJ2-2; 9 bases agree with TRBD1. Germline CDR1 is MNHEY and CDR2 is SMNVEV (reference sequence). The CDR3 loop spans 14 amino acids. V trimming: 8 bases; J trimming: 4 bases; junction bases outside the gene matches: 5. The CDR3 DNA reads TGTGCCAGCCCCGACAGGGGGGGCACCGGGGAGCTGTTTTTT. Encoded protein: CASPDRGGTGELFF.

The CDR3 loop reads CASSLATDMNTEAFF. The CDR3 bases are TGTGCCAGCAGCTTAGCTACGGACATGAACACTGAAGCTTTCTTT. The chain employs TRBV7-3 and TRBJ1-1; TRBD1 might be the D (5 bases). V was clipped by 2 bases and J by 0 bases, with 10 bases between them. The CDR3 consists of 15 residues. CDR1 SGHTA and CDR2 FQGTGA come from the germline V gene.

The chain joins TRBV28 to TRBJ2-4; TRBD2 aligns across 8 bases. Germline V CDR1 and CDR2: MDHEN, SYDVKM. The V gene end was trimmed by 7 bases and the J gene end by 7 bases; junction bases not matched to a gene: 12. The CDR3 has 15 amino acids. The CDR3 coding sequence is TGTGCCAGCACTTCCGAAGCGGGAGTCTCCAACATTCAGTACTTC. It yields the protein CASTSEAGVSNIQYF. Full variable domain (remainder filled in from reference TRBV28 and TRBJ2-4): DVKVTQSSRYLVKRTGEKVFLECVQDMDHENMFWYRQDPGLGLRLIYFSYDVKMKEKGDIPEGYSVSREKKERFSLILESASTNQTSMYLCASTSEAGVSNIQYFGAGTRLSVL.

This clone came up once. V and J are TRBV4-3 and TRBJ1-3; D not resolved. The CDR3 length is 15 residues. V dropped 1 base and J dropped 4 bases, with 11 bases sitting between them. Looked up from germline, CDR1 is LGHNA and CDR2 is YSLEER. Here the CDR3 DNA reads TGCGCCAGCAGCCAAGCTCAGTCAGGAGGAAACACCATATATTTT. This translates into CASSQAQSGGNTIYF.

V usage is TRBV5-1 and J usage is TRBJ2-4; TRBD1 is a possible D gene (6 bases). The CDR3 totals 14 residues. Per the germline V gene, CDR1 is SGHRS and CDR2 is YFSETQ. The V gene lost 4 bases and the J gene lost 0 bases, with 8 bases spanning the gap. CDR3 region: CASSLQGAKNIQYF. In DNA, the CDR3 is TGCGCCAGCAGCCTACAGGGAGCCAAAAACATTCAGTACTTC.

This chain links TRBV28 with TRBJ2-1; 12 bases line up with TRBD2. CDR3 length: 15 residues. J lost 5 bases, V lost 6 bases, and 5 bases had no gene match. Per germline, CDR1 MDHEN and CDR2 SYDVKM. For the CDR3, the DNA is TGTGCCAGCAGGACAAGGACTAGCGGGAACAATGAGCAGTTCTTC. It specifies CASRTRTSGNNEQFF.

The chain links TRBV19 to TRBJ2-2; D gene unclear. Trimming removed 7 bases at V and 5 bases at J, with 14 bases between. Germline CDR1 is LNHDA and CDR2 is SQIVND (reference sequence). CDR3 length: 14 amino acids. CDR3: CASIPAGRTGELFF. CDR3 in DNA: TGTGCCAGTATCCCTGCAGGTCGGACCGGGGAGCTGTTTTTT.

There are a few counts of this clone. The DNA of the CDR3 is TGTGCCAGCACCCGGACACAGAACACTGAAGCTTTCTTT. Encoded protein: CASTRTQNTEAFF. The chain combines TRBV3-1 (or the pseudogene TRBV3-2) with TRBJ1-1; possible D gene TRBD1, 5 bases. The CDR3 spans 13 residues. Germline CDR1 and CDR2: LGHDT and YNNKEL (reference sequence). Deletions cut 7 bases from V and 1 base from J, with 10 bases between.

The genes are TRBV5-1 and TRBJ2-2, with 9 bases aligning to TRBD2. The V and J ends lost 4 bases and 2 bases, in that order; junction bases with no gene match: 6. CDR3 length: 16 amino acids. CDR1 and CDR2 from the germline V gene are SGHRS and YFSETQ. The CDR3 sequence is CASSGRGLANTGELFF. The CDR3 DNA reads TGCGCCAGCAGCGGTCGGGGACTAGCTAACACCGGGGAGCTGTTTTTT.

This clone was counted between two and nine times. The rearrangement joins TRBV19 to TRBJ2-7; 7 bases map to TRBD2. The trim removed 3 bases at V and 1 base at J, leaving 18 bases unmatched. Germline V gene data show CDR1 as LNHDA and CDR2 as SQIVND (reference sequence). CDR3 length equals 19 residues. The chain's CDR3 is CASSIGRQRSGLPSYEQYF. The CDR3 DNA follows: TGTGCCAGTAGTATCGGAAGACAGAGATCGGGACTACCTTCCTACGAGCAGTACTTC.

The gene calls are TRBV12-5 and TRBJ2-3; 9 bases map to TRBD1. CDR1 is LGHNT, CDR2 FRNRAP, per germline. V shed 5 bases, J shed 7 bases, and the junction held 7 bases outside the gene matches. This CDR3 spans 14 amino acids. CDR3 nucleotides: TGTGCTAGTGGTCCGGGACAGGGCGCTCATACGCAGTATTTT. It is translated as CASGPGQGAHTQYF.

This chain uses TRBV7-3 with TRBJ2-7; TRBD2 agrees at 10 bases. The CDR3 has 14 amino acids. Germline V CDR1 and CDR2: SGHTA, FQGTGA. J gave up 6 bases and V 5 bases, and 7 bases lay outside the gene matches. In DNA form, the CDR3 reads TGTGCCAGCAGCAAAGCGGGAGGGAGCCTCGAGCAGTACTTC. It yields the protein CASSKAGGSLEQYF.

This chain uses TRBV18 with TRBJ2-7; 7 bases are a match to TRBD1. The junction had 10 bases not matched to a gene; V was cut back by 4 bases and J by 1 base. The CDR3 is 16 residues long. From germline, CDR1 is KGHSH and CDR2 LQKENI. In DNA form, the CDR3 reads TGTGCCAGCTCACTAACAGGGACAGAAGTATCCTACGAGCAGTACTTC. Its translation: CASSLTGTEVSYEQYF.

The CDR3 nucleotides read TGTGCCAGCAGCTTATGGCAGGGGCCGGAAAACATTCAGTACTTC. Translating gives CASSLWQGPENIQYF. V usage is TRBV7-2 and J usage is TRBJ2-4; the D gene is possibly TRBD1 (6 bases). V dropped 2 bases and J dropped 5 bases, with 13 bases sitting between them. The CDR3 is made up of 15 amino acids. Per the germline V gene, CDR1 is SGHTA and CDR2 is FQGNSA. The whole variable domain, remainder taken from reference TRBV7-2 and TRBJ2-4, is GAGVSQSPSNKVTEKGKDVELRCDPISGHTALYWYRQSLGQGLEFLIYFQGNSAPDKSGLPSDRFSAERTGGSVSTLTIQRTQQEDSAVYLCASSLWQGPENIQYFGAGTRLSVL.

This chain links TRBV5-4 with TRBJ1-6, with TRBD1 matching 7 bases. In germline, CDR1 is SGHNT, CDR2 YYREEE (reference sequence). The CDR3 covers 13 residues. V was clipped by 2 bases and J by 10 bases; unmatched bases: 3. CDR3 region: CASSLQGISPLHF. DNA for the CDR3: TGTGCCAGCAGCTTACAGGGGATATCACCCCTCCACTTT.

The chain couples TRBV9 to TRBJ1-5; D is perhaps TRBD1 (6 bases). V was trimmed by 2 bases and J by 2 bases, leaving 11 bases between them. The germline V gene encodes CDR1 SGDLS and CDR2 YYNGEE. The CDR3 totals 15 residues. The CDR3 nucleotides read TGTGCCAGCAGCGTGGGGGGGCAGGGCAATCAGCCCCAGCATTTT. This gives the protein CASSVGGQGNQPQHF.

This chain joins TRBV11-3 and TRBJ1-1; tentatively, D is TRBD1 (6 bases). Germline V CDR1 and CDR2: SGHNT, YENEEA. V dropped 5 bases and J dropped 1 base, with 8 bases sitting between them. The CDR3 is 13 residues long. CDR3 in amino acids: CASSRGTNTEAFF. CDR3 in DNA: TGTGCCAGCAGCAGGGGGACGAACACTGAAGCTTTCTTT.

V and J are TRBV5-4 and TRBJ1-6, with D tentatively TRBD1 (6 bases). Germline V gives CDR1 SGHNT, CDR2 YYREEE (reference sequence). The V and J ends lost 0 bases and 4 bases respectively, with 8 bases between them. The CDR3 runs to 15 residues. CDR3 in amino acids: CASSLEGVYNSPLHF. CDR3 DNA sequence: TGTGCCAGCAGCTTGGAGGGGGTGTATAATTCACCCCTCCACTTT.

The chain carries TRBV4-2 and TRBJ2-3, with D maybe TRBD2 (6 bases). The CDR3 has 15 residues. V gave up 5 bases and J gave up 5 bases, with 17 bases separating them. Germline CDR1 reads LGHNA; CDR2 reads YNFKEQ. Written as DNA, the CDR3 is TGTGCCAGCAGCGCCCGGGACTCACATTTAGATACGCAGTATTTT. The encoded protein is CASSARDSHLDTQYF.

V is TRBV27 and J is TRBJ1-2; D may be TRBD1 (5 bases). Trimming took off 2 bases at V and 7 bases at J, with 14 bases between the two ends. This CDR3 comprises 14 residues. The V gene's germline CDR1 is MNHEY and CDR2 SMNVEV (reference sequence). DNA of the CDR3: TGTGCCAGCAGTTTAAACTCTCCGGGGGTTGGCTACACCTTC. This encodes CASSLNSPGVGYTF.

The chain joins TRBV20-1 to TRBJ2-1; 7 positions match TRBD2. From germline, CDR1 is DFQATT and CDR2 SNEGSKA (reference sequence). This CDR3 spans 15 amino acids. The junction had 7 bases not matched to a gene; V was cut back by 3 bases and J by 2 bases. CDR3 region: CSASGAGGTYNEQFF. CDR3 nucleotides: TGCAGTGCTAGTGGAGCCGGGGGGACCTACAATGAGCAGTTCTTC.

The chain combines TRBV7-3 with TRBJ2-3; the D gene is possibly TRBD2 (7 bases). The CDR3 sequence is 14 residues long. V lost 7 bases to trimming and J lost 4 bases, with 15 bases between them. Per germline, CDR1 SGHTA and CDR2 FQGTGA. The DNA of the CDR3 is TGTGCCAGCAACAAGGGGGGGAGAGCAGATACGCAGTATTTT. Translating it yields CASNKGGRADTQYF.

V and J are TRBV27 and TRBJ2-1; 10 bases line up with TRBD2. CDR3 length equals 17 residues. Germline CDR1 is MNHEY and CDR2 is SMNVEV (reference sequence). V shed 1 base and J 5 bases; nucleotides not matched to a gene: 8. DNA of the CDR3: TGTGCCAGCAGTTTATGGGCTAGCGGGAGACAGGACAATGAGCAGTTCTTC. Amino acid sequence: CASSLWASGRQDNEQFF.

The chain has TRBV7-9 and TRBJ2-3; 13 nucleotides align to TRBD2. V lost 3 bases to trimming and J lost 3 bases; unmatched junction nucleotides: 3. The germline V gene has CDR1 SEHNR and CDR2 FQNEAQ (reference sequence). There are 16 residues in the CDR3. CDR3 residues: CASSFQLAGGTDTQYF. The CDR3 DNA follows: TGTGCCAGCAGCTTCCAACTAGCGGGAGGGACAGATACGCAGTATTTT.

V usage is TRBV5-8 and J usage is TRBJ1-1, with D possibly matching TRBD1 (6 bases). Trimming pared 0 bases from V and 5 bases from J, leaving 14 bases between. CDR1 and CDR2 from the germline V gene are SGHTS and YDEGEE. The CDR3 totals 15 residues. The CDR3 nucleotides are TGTGCCAGCAGCTTGGGGGGCAGGGGAGGGACTGAAGCTTTCTTT. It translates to CASSLGGRGGTEAFF.

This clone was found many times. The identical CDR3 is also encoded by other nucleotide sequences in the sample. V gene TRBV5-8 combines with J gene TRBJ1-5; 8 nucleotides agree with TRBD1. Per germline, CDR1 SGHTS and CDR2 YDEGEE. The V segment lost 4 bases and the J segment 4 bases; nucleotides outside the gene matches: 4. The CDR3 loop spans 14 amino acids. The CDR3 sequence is CASSPRTGNQPQHF. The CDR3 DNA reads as TGTGCCAGCAGCCCTAGGACAGGGAATCAGCCCCAGCATTTT.